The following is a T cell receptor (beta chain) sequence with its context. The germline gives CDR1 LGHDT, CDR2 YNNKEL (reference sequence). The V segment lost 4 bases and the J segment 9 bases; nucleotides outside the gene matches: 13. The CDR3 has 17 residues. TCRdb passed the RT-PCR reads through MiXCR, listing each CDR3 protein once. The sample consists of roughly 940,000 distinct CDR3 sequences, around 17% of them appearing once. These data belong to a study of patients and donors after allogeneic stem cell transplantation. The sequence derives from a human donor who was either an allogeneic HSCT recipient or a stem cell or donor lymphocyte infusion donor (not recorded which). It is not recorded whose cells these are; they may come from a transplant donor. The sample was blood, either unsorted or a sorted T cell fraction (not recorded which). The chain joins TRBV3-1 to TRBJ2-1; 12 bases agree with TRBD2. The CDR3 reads CASSRTPTSGGRREQFF. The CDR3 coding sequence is TGTGCCAGCAGCCGAACACCCACTAGCGGGGGGCGTCGTGAGCAGTTCTTC.